This T cell receptor beta chain was found in a study of T cell responses to AZD1222 COVID-19 vaccine. Data came from immunoSEQ multiplex PCR; TCRdb stores just in-frame clones and leaves some out. The sample lists about 140,000 clones, roughly nine tenths occurring once. CDR1 is LGHNA and CDR2 is YSLEER in the germline V gene. V was pared by 0 bases and J by 4 bases, with 12 bases between. This CDR3 contains 15 residues. This chain connects TRBV4-3 to TRBJ1-2, with D possibly matching TRBD1 (5 bases). The starting material was peripheral blood, obtained 28 days after the second dose of the MenACWY control vaccine. This sequence originates from an adult who received the MenACWY meningococcal vaccine as a control. In nucleotides, the CDR3 is TGCGCCAGCAGCCAAGACCCGGGGCTATCCTATGGCTACACCTTC. As protein: CASSQDPGLSYGYTF.